This TCR beta chain stems from a study of control samples from healthy donors and cancer patients. Assay: immunoSEQ multiplex PCR; the TCRdb copy retains only in-frame clones and omits some. The sample contains 57,000 or so clones, roughly 94% of which appear only once. The CDR3 runs 17 residues. Germline V gene lookup returns CDR1 MDHEN and CDR2 SYDVKM. After removal of 2 bases from V and 12 bases from J, the junction contained 14 bases not matched to a gene. The V gene is TRBV28, the J gene TRBJ2-1; 12 positions agree with TRBD2. The sequencing sample was made of blood. The sequence derives from a man aged 25-40 years in good health. As DNA, the CDR3 is TGTGCCAGCAGTTTACTGACTAGCGGGAGTATATATTTTTCGCAGTTCTTC. Translation gives CASSLLTSGSIYFSQFF.